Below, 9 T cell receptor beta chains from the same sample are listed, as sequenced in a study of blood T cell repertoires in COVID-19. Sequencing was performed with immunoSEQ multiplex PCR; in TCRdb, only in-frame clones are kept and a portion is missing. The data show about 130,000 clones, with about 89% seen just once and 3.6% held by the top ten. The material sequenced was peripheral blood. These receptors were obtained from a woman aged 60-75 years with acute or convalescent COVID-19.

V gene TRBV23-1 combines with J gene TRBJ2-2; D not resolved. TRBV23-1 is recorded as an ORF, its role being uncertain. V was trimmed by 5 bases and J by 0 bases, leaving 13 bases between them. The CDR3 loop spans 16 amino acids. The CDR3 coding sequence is TGCGCCAGCAGTTTAATGAGCGCTTCGAACACCGGGGAGCTGTTTTTT. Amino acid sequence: CASSLMSASNTGELFF.

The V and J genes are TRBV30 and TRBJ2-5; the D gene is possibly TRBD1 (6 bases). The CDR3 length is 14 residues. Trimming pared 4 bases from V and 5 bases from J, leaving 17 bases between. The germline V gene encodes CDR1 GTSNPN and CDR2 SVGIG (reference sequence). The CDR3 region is CAWTVGRGEETQYF. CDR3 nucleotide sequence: TGTGCCTGGACGGTGGGCAGGGGAGAGGAGACCCAGTACTTC.

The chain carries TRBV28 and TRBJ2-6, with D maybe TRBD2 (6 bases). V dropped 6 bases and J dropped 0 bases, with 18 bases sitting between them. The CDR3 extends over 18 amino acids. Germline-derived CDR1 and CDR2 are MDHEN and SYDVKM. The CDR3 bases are TGTGCCAGCAGCCCCTCGGGGTGGGGGGACTCTGGGGCCAACGTCCTGACTTTC. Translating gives CASSPSGWGDSGANVLTF.

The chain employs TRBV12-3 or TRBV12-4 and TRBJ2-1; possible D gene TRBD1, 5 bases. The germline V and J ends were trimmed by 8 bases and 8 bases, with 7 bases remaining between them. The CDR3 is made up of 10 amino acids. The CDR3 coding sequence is TGTGCCAGCCGCAGGGATGAGCAGTTCTTC. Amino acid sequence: CASRRDEQFF.

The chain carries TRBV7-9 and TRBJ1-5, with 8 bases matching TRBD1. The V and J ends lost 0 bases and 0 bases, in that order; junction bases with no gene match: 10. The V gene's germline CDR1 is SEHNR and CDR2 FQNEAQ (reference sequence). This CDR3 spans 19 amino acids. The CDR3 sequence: CASSLAFGGQGNSNQPQHF. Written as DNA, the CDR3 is TGTGCCAGCAGCTTAGCTTTTGGAGGACAGGGAAATAGCAATCAGCCCCAGCATTTT.

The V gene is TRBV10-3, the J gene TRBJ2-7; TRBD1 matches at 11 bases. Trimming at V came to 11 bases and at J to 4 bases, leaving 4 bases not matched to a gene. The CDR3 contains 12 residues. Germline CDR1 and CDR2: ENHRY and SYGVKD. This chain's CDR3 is CAVGQGEYEQYF. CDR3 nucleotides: TGTGCCGTGGGACAGGGGGAGTACGAGCAGTACTTC.

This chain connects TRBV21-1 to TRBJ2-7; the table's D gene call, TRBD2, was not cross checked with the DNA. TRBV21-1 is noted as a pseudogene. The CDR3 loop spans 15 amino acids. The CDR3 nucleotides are TGTGCCAGCAGGAATTTAGCACCATTGCCCTACGAGCAGTACGTC. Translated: CASRNLAPLPYEQYV.

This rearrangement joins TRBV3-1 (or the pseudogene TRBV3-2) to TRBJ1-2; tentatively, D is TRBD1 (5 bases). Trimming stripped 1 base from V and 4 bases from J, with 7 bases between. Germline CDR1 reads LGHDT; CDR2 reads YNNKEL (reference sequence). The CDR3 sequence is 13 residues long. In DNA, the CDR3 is TGTGCCAGCAGCCAAGGCAGGGCCTATGGCTACACCTTC. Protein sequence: CASSQGRAYGYTF.

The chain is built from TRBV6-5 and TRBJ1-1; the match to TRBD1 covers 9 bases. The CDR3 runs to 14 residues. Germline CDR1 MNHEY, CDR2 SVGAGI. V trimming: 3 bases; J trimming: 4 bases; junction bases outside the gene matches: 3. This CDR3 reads CASSYYRGPTEAFF. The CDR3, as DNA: TGTGCCAGCAGTTATTACAGGGGGCCCACTGAAGCTTTCTTT.